The 28 T cell receptor beta chains below were found in one sample sequenced in a study of siplizumab effects on memory and regulatory T cells. The assay was immunoSEQ multiplex PCR, and TCRdb's table has in-frame clones only and misses some. The table includes approximately 75,000 clones, around 93% detected once. The material sequenced was CD8+ T cells sorted from blood. The receptor source for this set is a human donor in good health.

The chain carries TRBV19 and TRBJ1-1; D uncertain. The germline V gene encodes CDR1 LNHDA and CDR2 SQIVND (reference sequence). The CDR3 contains 15 residues. V gave up 9 bases and J gave up 0 bases, with 17 bases separating them. DNA for the CDR3: TGTGCCAGCCGCACGGGCACCTTGATGAACACTGAAGCTTTCTTT. It yields the protein CASRTGTLMNTEAFF.

The chain joins TRBV7-2 to TRBJ1-4; TRBD1 agrees at 7 bases. Looked up from germline, CDR1 is SGHTA and CDR2 is FQGNSA. The CDR3 sequence is 15 residues long. The V and J ends lost 5 bases and 2 bases, in that order; junction bases with no gene match: 5. The CDR3 DNA reads as TGTGCCAGCAGCCCACCGGGACAGACTAATGAAAAACTGTTTTTT. It yields the protein CASSPPGQTNEKLFF.

This clone occurred once. V usage is TRBV7-9 and J usage is TRBJ2-7, with 11 bases that match TRBD2. CDR3 length: 16 amino acids. CDR1 and CDR2 from the germline V gene are SEHNR and FQNEAQ (reference sequence). V trimming: 5 bases; J trimming: 4 bases; junction bases outside the gene matches: 10. DNA of the CDR3: TGTGCCAGCAGCACATCACTAGCGGGGGCCCTATACGAGCAGTACTTC. Protein: CASSTSLAGALYEQYF.

The rearrangement joins TRBV6-5 to TRBJ2-3; no firm D call. V was trimmed by 0 bases and J by 2 bases, leaving 9 bases between them. In germline, CDR1 is MNHEY, CDR2 SVGAGI. The CDR3 length is 15 residues. DNA for the CDR3: TGTGCCAGCAGTTACTCGAGGAGATTCACAGATACGCAGTATTTT. It encodes CASSYSRRFTDTQYF.

This chain joins TRBV4-1 and TRBJ2-7; TRBD1 is a possible D gene (5 bases). This CDR3 has 15 residues. Trimming removed 0 bases at V and 3 bases at J, with 12 bases between. CDR1 and CDR2 from the germline V gene are MGHRA and YSYEKL. This chain's CDR3 is CASSQDPQGGYEQYF. The DNA for the CDR3 is TGCGCCAGCAGCCAAGACCCCCAGGGCGGCTACGAGCAGTACTTC.

V gene TRBV18 combines with J gene TRBJ2-1; D perhaps matches TRBD1 (5 bases). Germline CDR1 reads KGHSH; CDR2 reads LQKENI. With 3 bases removed from V and 10 bases from J, the gap between germline ends came to 10 bases. The CDR3 loop spans 12 amino acids. The CDR3 reads CASSPQGIEQFF. The CDR3 DNA reads TGTGCCAGCTCACCCCAGGGTATAGAGCAGTTCTTC.

The V gene is TRBV28, the J gene TRBJ2-7; D may be TRBD2 (6 bases). The germline CDR1 and CDR2 sequences are MDHEN and SYDVKM. Between the trimmed V and J ends, which lost 6 bases and 2 bases, there was a span of 14 bases. This CDR3 contains 14 residues. The CDR3 reads CASSLRGGAYEQYF. CDR3 bases: TGTGCCAGCAGCTTGAGGGGCGGGGCCTACGAGCAGTACTTC.

V is TRBV19 and J is TRBJ2-5, with D possibly matching TRBD1 (5 bases). V lost 6 bases and J 0 bases, leaving 11 bases between the germline ends. The CDR3 runs to 14 residues. The germline V gene encodes CDR1 LNHDA and CDR2 SQIVND (reference sequence). CDR3 sequence (DNA): TGTGCCAGTAGCGACAACAGGTACCAAGAGACCCAGTACTTC. It yields the protein CASSDNRYQETQYF.

The chain joins TRBV4-3 to TRBJ2-5; D is undetermined. The CDR3 extends over 16 amino acids. Per the germline V gene, CDR1 is LGHNA and CDR2 is YSLEER. Trimming stripped 6 bases from V and 1 base from J, with 18 bases between. The CDR3 spells CASRPGHSLPQETQYF. The CDR3 nucleotides read TGCGCCAGCAGACCCGGGCACAGTCTCCCCCAAGAGACCCAGTACTTC.

This chain joins TRBV19 and TRBJ1-2, with no clear D. V was cut by 4 bases and J by 5 bases, with 5 bases left in between. Germline CDR1 is LNHDA and CDR2 is SQIVND (reference sequence). This CDR3 region has 11 residues. The CDR3 spells CASSKGYGYTF. Here the CDR3 DNA reads TGTGCCAGTAGTAAGGGTTATGGCTACACCTTC.

The count of this clone is one. The chain couples TRBV5-6 to TRBJ2-2; no firm D call. The germline CDR1 and CDR2 sequences are SGHDT and YYEEEE. The CDR3 spans 12 residues. V lost 2 bases and J 7 bases, leaving 6 bases between the germline ends. CDR3 protein: CASSLRGGELFF. The CDR3, as DNA: TGTGCCAGCAGCTTAAGAGGCGGGGAGCTGTTTTTT.

The J gene is TRBJ1-4, the V gene TRBV4-3; 7 bases fit TRBD1. Germline CDR1 reads LGHNA; CDR2 reads YSLEER. This CDR3 contains 14 residues. Trimming cost V 0 bases and J 8 bases; bases outside gene matches: 3. The CDR3 DNA is TGCGCCAGCAGCCAAGAAGGGGGCAACGAAAAACTGTTTTTT. Its protein product is CASSQEGGNEKLFF.

The chain has TRBV6-5 and TRBJ1-1, with D possibly TRBD1 on 5 matching bases. The CDR3 covers 13 residues. V shed 4 bases and J shed 3 bases, with 9 bases lying between them. Germline CDR1 MNHEY, CDR2 SVGAGI. In DNA, the CDR3 is TGTGCCAGCAGTTCGGACACATACACTGAAGCTTTCTTT. Its protein is CASSSDTYTEAFF.

This chain uses TRBV7-9 with TRBJ2-1; the match to TRBD2 covers 9 bases. The CDR3 is 15 amino acids. Losses at the gene ends were 5 bases for V and 8 bases for J; bases not matched to a gene: 10. Looked up from germline, CDR1 is SEHNR and CDR2 is FQNEAQ (reference sequence). As DNA, the CDR3 is TGTGCCAGCAGCCTTCAAAGCGGGGGGTATGATGAGCAGTTCTTC. Translating it yields CASSLQSGGYDEQFF.

The V call is TRBV2, the J call TRBJ2-7, with 10 nucleotides matching TRBD2. This CDR3 has 16 amino acids. Trimming cost V 5 bases and J 1 base; bases outside gene matches: 8. Germline V lookup: CDR1 SNHLY, CDR2 FYNNEI. CDR3 DNA sequence: TGTGCCAGCAGTCCCCTAGCGGGGGTTGCGTCCTACGAGCAGTACTTC. This gives the protein CASSPLAGVASYEQYF.

The chain is built from TRBV5-3 and TRBJ2-7; 10 nucleotides line up with TRBD1. TRBV5-3 is an ORF, and what it does is uncertain. CDR3 length equals 15 residues. J lost 1 base, V lost 0 bases, and 1 base had no gene match. In DNA, the CDR3 is TGTGCCAGAAGCTTGGAGGACAGGGGGTCCTACGAGCAGTACTTC. Translated, it gives CARSLEDRGSYEQYF.

The V call is TRBV7-3, the J call TRBJ2-3; 8 bases are a match to TRBD2. Germline V gives CDR1 SGHTA, CDR2 FQGTGA. Trimming took 2 bases from V and 0 from J; bases not matched to a gene: 13. The CDR3 is 19 amino acids. CDR3 sequence reads: CASSLLGGGLPTSTDTQYF. DNA for the CDR3: TGTGCCAGCAGCTTATTGGGCGGGGGGCTTCCCACTAGCACAGATACGCAGTATTTT.

This chain uses TRBV19 with TRBJ1-1, with a possible D match to TRBD1 (5 bases). Germline CDR1 LNHDA, CDR2 SQIVND (reference sequence). The CDR3 spans 14 residues. The V and J ends lost 5 bases and 4 bases respectively, with 14 bases between them. The CDR3 here is CASSPGSGGTEAFF. The CDR3 region has the DNA TGTGCCAGTAGTCCTGGGTCCGGGGGCACTGAAGCTTTCTTT.

The gene calls are TRBV5-1 and TRBJ2-5; D unclear. Germline CDR1 is SGHRS and CDR2 is YFSETQ. Deletions cut 2 bases from V and 5 bases from J, with 7 bases between. CDR3 length: 12 amino acids. The chain's CDR3 is CASSLVMETQYF. The CDR3, as DNA: TGCGCCAGCAGCTTAGTGATGGAGACCCAGTACTTC.

This chain joins TRBV7-9 and TRBJ2-7; weak D call: TRBD2 (6 bases). V was pared by 5 bases and J by 0 bases, with 8 bases between. The CDR3 is 13 residues long. CDR1 and CDR2 (germline): SEHNR, FQNEAQ (reference sequence). The CDR3 DNA reads as TGTGCCAGCAGCCCGGACTACTCCTACGAGCAGTACTTC. It encodes CASSPDYSYEQYF. Full variable domain (rest looked up from reference TRBV7-9 and TRBJ2-7): DTGVSQNPRHKITKRGQNVTFRCDPISEHNRLYWYRQTLGQGPEFLTYFQNEAQLEKSRLLSDRFSAERPKGSFSTLEIQRTEQGDSAMYLCASSPDYSYEQYFGPGTRLTVT.

The gene calls are TRBV28 and TRBJ1-1; TRBD1 matches at 10 bases. V was pared by 1 base and J by 4 bases, with 3 bases of the junction left unmatched. This CDR3 is built from 15 residues. Looked up from germline, CDR1 is MDHEN and CDR2 is SYDVKM. CDR3 loop: CASSLSWTGGTEAFF. CDR3 sequence (DNA): TGTGCCAGCAGTTTATCTTGGACAGGGGGCACTGAAGCTTTCTTT.

The chain has TRBV15 and TRBJ1-5, with D hard to call. Germline V gene lookup returns CDR1 LNHNV and CDR2 YYDKDF (reference sequence). This CDR3 is built from 15 residues. V was trimmed by 0 bases and J by 6 bases, leaving 12 bases between them. CDR3 in amino acids: CATSRDKGRAQPQHF. In DNA form, the CDR3 reads TGTGCCACCAGCAGAGATAAAGGGAGGGCTCAGCCCCAGCATTTT.

The gene calls are TRBV6-6 and TRBJ2-5, with 8 bases matching TRBD2. The trim removed 7 bases at V and 2 bases at J, leaving 9 bases unmatched. There are 15 residues in the CDR3. Germline CDR1 is MNHNY and CDR2 is SVGAGI (reference sequence). The CDR3: CASTSLAGPQETQYF. The CDR3 DNA is TGTGCCAGCACCTCCTTAGCGGGGCCTCAAGAGACCCAGTACTTC.

The CDR3 coding sequence is TGTGCCAGCAGCCCAAATACAGGGGTCCAAGAGACCCAGTACTTC. Its protein is CASSPNTGVQETQYF. V gene TRBV7-9 combines with J gene TRBJ2-5, with TRBD1 matching 7 bases. This CDR3 is 15 amino acids long. V dropped 5 bases and J dropped 1; count of bases not matched to a gene: 7. From germline, CDR1 is SEHNR and CDR2 FQNEAQ (reference sequence).

J is TRBJ2-7 and V is TRBV19; TRBD1 might be the D (5 bases). The CDR3 has 14 amino acids. The V gene's germline CDR1 is LNHDA and CDR2 SQIVND (reference sequence). Trimming cost V 6 bases and J 7 bases, with 19 bases left between them. CDR3 DNA sequence: TGTGCCAGTAGCCCCTTGCCAGGGCTGGGGGAGCAGTACTTC. Protein product: CASSPLPGLGEQYF.

The chain's CDR3 is CASSPSGAYTDTQYF. Here the CDR3 DNA reads TGTGCCAGCAGCCCTAGCGGGGCATACACAGATACGCAGTATTTT. The V and J genes are TRBV5-4 and TRBJ2-3, with 9 bases identical to TRBD2. This CDR3 has 15 amino acids. V trimming: 4 bases; J trimming: 2 bases; junction bases outside the gene matches: 5. The germline V gene encodes CDR1 SGHNT and CDR2 YYREEE (reference sequence).

The CDR3 protein is CASSQVTSGYNEQFF. Here the CDR3 DNA reads TGCGCCAGCAGCCAAGTTACTAGTGGGTACAATGAGCAGTTCTTC. This sequence joins TRBV4-1 and TRBJ2-1, with a possible D match to TRBD2 (5 bases). This CDR3 contains 15 residues. Between the trimmed V and J ends, which lost 1 base and 4 bases, there was a span of 11 bases. The V gene's germline CDR1 is MGHRA and CDR2 YSYEKL.

The rearrangement joins TRBV9 to TRBJ1-2; TRBD1 might be the D (5 bases). CDR1 and CDR2 (germline): SGDLS, YYNGEE. V lost 4 bases and J lost 6, with 16 bases in between. The CDR3 sequence is 14 residues long. The CDR3 DNA sequence: TGTGCCAGCAGCCCCCCGGGGGGGTACGATGGCTACACCTTC. It is translated as CASSPPGGYDGYTF.